What follows are 25 T cell receptor beta chains derived from one specimen sequenced in a study of blood T cells in healthy people across ages. The use of a sample-barcoded 5' primer and a J-beta primer mix characterized a second PCR of roughly 6 to 11 cycles. Each CDR3 protein gets one entry after TCRdb re-called the 5' RACE reads with MiXCR. The data show 550,000 to 750,000 distinct CDR3 sequences, roughly 21% seen once. The sample consisted of blood. These receptor sequences come from a man aged 70 or older in good health.

In this sample, this clonotype turned up a few times. The rearrangement uses TRBV20-1 and TRBJ2-7, with a possible D match to TRBD1 (6 bases). The V end lost 3 bases, the J end lost 4 bases, and 22 bases lay between the germline ends. The CDR3 is made up of 16 amino acids. Per germline, CDR1 DFQATT and CDR2 SNEGSKA (reference sequence). The CDR3 DNA is TGCAGTGCTAGTCCCGTAGAGGGACACACTAGATACGAGCAGTACTTC. Its protein is CSASPVEGHTRYEQYF.

The chain uses TRBV7-9 and TRBJ2-1; 10 bases agree with TRBD1. This CDR3 spans 15 amino acids. Looked up from germline, CDR1 is SEHNR and CDR2 is FQNEAQ (reference sequence). With 1 base clipped from V and 6 bases from J, the junction kept 3 bases outside the gene matches. CDR3 sequence: CASSLGDRGVNEQFF. CDR3 DNA sequence: TGTGCCAGCAGCTTAGGGGACAGGGGCGTCAATGAGCAGTTCTTC.

The chain has TRBV4-1 and TRBJ2-7; 10 bases map to TRBD2. From germline, CDR1 is MGHRA and CDR2 YSYEKL. Trimming removed 4 bases from V and 3 bases from J; junction bases left unmatched: 9. The CDR3 sequence is 16 residues long. CDR3 sequence (DNA): TGCGCCAGCAGCCCCCATACTAGCGGGGATGACTACGAGCAGTACTTC. The encoded protein is CASSPHTSGDDYEQYF.

This clonotype was counted many times. This rearrangement joins TRBV29-1 to TRBJ2-7, with D possibly matching TRBD1 (6 bases). The CDR3 sequence is 12 residues long. Trimming shortened V by 4 bases and J by 2 bases, and 9 bases separated the two germline ends. The germline CDR1 and CDR2 sequences are SQVTM and ANQGSEA. The CDR3, as DNA: TGCAGCGTTGGAGGGACAACCTACGAGCAGTACTTC. It codes for CSVGGTTYEQYF.

This clonotype came up a few times. The chain couples TRBV4-3 to TRBJ1-2, with no clear D. V dropped 0 bases and J dropped 2 bases, with 10 bases sitting between them. CDR3 size: 15 residues. Looked up from germline, CDR1 is LGHNA and CDR2 is YSLEER. CDR3 residues: CASSQELNENYGYTF. As DNA, the CDR3 is TGCGCCAGCAGCCAAGAATTGAACGAAAACTATGGCTACACCTTC.

This chain joins TRBV6-6 and TRBJ1-1; D gene uncertain. Germline values: CDR1 MNHNY, CDR2 SVGAGI (reference sequence). The V end lost 6 bases, the J end lost 9 bases, and 17 bases lay between the germline ends. This CDR3 region has 13 residues. CDR3 residues: CASSHPGDTKAFF. CDR3 nucleotides: TGTGCCAGCAGCCACCCAGGAGATACAAAAGCTTTCTTT.

This chain links TRBV2 with TRBJ2-3, with 7 bases identical to TRBD2. Germline CDR1 is SNHLY and CDR2 is FYNNEI. V dropped 1 base and J dropped 4; count of bases not matched to a gene: 8. The CDR3 spans 16 residues. CDR3 DNA sequence: TGTGCCAGCAGTGAAGGACTAGCAGCCACTTCAGATACGCAGTATTTT. Amino acid sequence: CASSEGLAATSDTQYF.

The table lists this clonotype with a few counts. This chain links TRBV9 with TRBJ2-5, with 10 bases matching TRBD2. The J call may be wrong; the DNA end is better matched by TRBJ2-1. The CDR3 consists of 15 residues. Germline V lookup: CDR1 SGDLS, CDR2 YYNGEE. The CDR3 sequence is CASSRAGGVNNEQFF. Written as DNA, the CDR3 is TGTGCCAGCAGCAGAGCGGGAGGGGTTAACAATGAGCAGTTCTTC.

This rearrangement joins TRBV29-1 to TRBJ2-3; no reliable D call. V was trimmed by 2 bases and J by 0 bases, leaving 9 bases between them. CDR1 and CDR2 from the germline V gene are SQVTM and ANQGSEA. CDR3 length: 14 amino acids. This CDR3 reads CSVENKPSTDTQYF. CDR3 in DNA: TGCAGCGTTGAAAACAAACCAAGCACAGATACGCAGTATTTT.

Many counts were recorded for this clonotype. The V call is TRBV10-3, the J call TRBJ2-5, with 7 bases lining up with TRBD1. The CDR3 loop spans 12 amino acids. Trimming at V came to 10 bases and at J to 5 bases, leaving 7 bases not matched to a gene. Per the germline V gene, CDR1 is ENHRY and CDR2 is SYGVKD. In DNA form, the CDR3 reads TGTGCCAGCGGACAGGTTTTGGAGACCCAGTACTTC. It encodes CASGQVLETQYF.

This clonotype was seen only a few times. J is TRBJ2-3 and V is TRBV4-2; the match to TRBD2 covers 11 bases. Germline V gene data show CDR1 as LGHNA and CDR2 as YNFKEQ. The ends lost 0 bases at V and 4 bases at J; junction bases unmatched: 6. CDR3 size: 17 residues. The CDR3 loop reads CASSQDPVAGGSDTQYF. CDR3 nucleotides: TGTGCCAGCAGCCAAGACCCTGTAGCGGGAGGGTCAGATACGCAGTATTTT.

This clonotype was detected only a few times. The chain carries TRBV20-1 and TRBJ2-5, with a possible D match to TRBD1 (5 bases). CDR1 and CDR2 from the germline V gene are DFQATT and SNEGSKA (reference sequence). Trimming cost V 1 base and J 2 bases, with 14 bases left between them. This CDR3 comprises 15 residues. CDR3 DNA: TGCAGTGCTAGAGTCAGGGCAAATTTTCAAGAGACCCAGTACTTC. Translated: CSARVRANFQETQYF.

The chain couples TRBV19 to TRBJ2-6; possibly TRBD2 for D (6 bases). Trimming removed 11 bases from V and 0 bases from J, with 17 bases in between. Germline lookup yields CDR1 LNHDA and CDR2 SQIVND (reference sequence). The CDR3 runs 16 residues. CDR3 loop: CAGNGGTFSGANVLTF. The CDR3 DNA reads TGTGCCGGTAACGGCGGGACCTTCTCTGGGGCCAACGTCCTGACTTTC.

This clonotype has a handful of counts. Sequence at one end of the junction differs from germline and may be a read error. J is TRBJ2-5 and V is TRBV12-3 or TRBV12-4; D gene uncertain. This CDR3 is 15 amino acids long. For the CDR3, the DNA is TGTGCCAGCAGTTTGGTGAGCCCGTCTTTAGAGAACCAGTACTTC. Residues: CASSLVSPSLENQYF.

The chain is built from TRBV29-1 and TRBJ1-1; D is uncertain. Germline V CDR1 and CDR2: SQVTM, ANQGSEA. Trimming shortened V by 8 bases and J by 4 bases, and 17 bases separated the two germline ends. The CDR3 has 13 amino acids. CDR3 sequence (DNA): TGCAGCACTTTGGGGAGGGCGGGCACTGAAGCTTTCTTT. Translated: CSTLGRAGTEAFF.

This clonotype was detected a few times. The chain recombines TRBV2 with TRBJ1-1; D unresolved. The V gene lost 2 bases and the J gene lost 1 base, with 5 bases spanning the gap. Per germline, CDR1 SNHLY and CDR2 FYNNEI. The CDR3 spans 13 residues. The CDR3 nucleotides are TGTGCCAGCAGTGAACTCCGGAACACTGAAGCTTTCTTT. It codes for CASSELRNTEAFF.

CDR3 sequence (DNA): TGTGCCAGCAGCTCGGACAGGGACGAGCAGTACTTC. Translating it yields CASSSDRDEQYF. The chain employs TRBV11-1 and TRBJ2-7; the match to TRBD1 covers 8 bases. Germline assignment: CDR1 SGHAT and CDR2 FQDESV (reference sequence). V shed 4 bases, J shed 5 bases, and the junction held 1 base outside the gene matches. The CDR3 consists of 12 residues.

The chain recombines TRBV6-1 with TRBJ2-7; perhaps TRBD2 as D (6 bases). V lost 4 bases and J lost 5, with 6 bases in between. CDR1 and CDR2 (germline): MNHNS, SASEGT. The length of the CDR3 is 11 residues. CDR3 sequence (DNA): TGTGCCAGCAGTGCGGGGGACGAGCAGTACTTC. Residues: CASSAGDEQYF.

This chain connects TRBV7-2 to TRBJ2-5; TRBD2 might be the D (6 bases). This CDR3 has 15 residues. V was trimmed by 1 base and J by 9 bases, leaving 18 bases between them. Germline loops: CDR1 SGHTA, CDR2 FQGNSA. DNA for the CDR3: TGTGCCAGCAGCTTAGTTGGTTCCGGCCCGGGGGCCCAGTACTTC. This translates into CASSLVGSGPGAQYF.

The V and J genes are TRBV3-1 and TRBJ1-5; the D is unclear. Germline-derived CDR1 and CDR2 are LGHDT and YNNKEL (reference sequence). This CDR3 region has 14 residues. V was pared by 3 bases and J by 4 bases, with 10 bases between. CDR3 amino acids: CASSQTVKNQPQHF. The CDR3 DNA reads TGTGCCAGCAGCCAGACGGTAAAAAATCAGCCCCAGCATTTT.

The chain carries TRBV15 and TRBJ2-2; a possible D gene is TRBD2 (6 bases). Germline V lookup: CDR1 LNHNV, CDR2 YYDKDF (reference sequence). There are 13 residues in the CDR3. Deletions cut 5 bases from V and 5 bases from J, with 9 bases between. The CDR3 loop reads CATSGRETGELFF. The CDR3 DNA reads as TGTGCCACCAGCGGACGGGAGACCGGGGAGCTGTTTTTT.

The table lists this clonotype with many counts. The chain has TRBV4-1 and TRBJ2-1, with 8 bases lining up with TRBD2. CDR3 length: 16 amino acids. Germline V gives CDR1 MGHRA, CDR2 YSYEKL. V lost 4 bases to trimming and J lost 3 bases; unmatched junction nucleotides: 8. The CDR3 coding sequence is TGCGCCAGCAGCCTGAGAGCGGGAGCCATCTACAATGAGCAGTTCTTC. The encoded protein is CASSLRAGAIYNEQFF.

This clonotype appeared a few times. The CDR3 loop is CASSFQLADVQYF. The CDR3 region has the DNA TGTGCCAGCAGTTTTCAGCTAGCGGATGTGCAGTACTTC. The chain has TRBV27 and TRBJ2-5, with 7 bases identical to TRBD2. Germline values: CDR1 MNHEY, CDR2 SMNVEV (reference sequence). V lost 3 bases to trimming and J lost 11 bases; unmatched junction nucleotides: 9. The length of the CDR3 is 13 residues.

This clonotype showed up just a few times. J is TRBJ1-1 and V is TRBV20-1; no definite D call. The CDR3 covers 14 residues. Per the germline V gene, CDR1 is DFQATT and CDR2 is SNEGSKA (reference sequence). Trimming took 5 bases from V and 3 from J, leaving 16 bases between them. The CDR3 nucleotides are TGCAGTGCTTCTAGGTCCACCGGGCACACTGAAGCTTTCTTT. It yields the protein CSASRSTGHTEAFF.

This clonotype was seen more than once but under ten times. The chain is built from TRBV6-5 and TRBJ2-5; possible D gene TRBD1, 6 bases. The CDR3 totals 12 residues. The germline CDR1 and CDR2 sequences are MNHEY and SVGAGI. V lost 7 bases and J lost 11, with 17 bases in between. The CDR3 loop is CASKDSTRGQYF. The CDR3 nucleotides read TGTGCCAGCAAAGACTCGACGAGGGGGCAGTACTTC.